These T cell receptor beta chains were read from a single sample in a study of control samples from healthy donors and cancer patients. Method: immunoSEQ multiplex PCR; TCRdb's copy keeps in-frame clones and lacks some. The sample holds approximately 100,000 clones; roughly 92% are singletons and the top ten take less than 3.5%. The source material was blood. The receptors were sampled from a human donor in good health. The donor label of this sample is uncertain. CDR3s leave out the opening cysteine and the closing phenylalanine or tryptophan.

ASSMGLSNQPQH,TRBJ1-5,TRBV19
ASSVSGSGTEAF,TRBJ1-1,TRBV9
ASSMGGASSYSNQPQH,TRBJ1-5,TRBV19
ASTSGKVRTDTQY,TRBJ2-3,TRBV7-2
ASSLGWNSPLH,TRBJ1-6,TRBV11-2
AWDMRTNTEAF,TRBJ1-1,TRBV30
ASLNPGQGSEGYT,TRBJ1-2,TRBV5-1
ASSLAGASSYNEQF,TRBJ2-1,TRBV2
ASSLTGDTEAF,TRBJ1-1,TRBV5-1
ASSRDRESETQY,TRBJ2-5,TRBV18
ASKPGGNTGELF,TRBJ2-2,TRBV5-1
SASGLALNEQF,TRBJ2-1,TRBV20-1
ASSYLGQGRGYT,TRBJ1-2,TRBV6-5
ASRNRGRDQPQH,TRBJ1-5,TRBV19
ASSSISDTQY,TRBJ2-3,TRBV11-2
ASSPPRTGDYNEQF,TRBJ2-1,TRBV18
ASSLGTYGNSPLH,TRBJ1-6,TRBV11-2
ASSSGLAGVQETQY,TRBJ2-5,TRBV5-6
ASSSRQGRHEQY,TRBJ2-7,TRBV5-1
ASSATPQGFPHGYT,TRBJ1-2,TRBV10-1